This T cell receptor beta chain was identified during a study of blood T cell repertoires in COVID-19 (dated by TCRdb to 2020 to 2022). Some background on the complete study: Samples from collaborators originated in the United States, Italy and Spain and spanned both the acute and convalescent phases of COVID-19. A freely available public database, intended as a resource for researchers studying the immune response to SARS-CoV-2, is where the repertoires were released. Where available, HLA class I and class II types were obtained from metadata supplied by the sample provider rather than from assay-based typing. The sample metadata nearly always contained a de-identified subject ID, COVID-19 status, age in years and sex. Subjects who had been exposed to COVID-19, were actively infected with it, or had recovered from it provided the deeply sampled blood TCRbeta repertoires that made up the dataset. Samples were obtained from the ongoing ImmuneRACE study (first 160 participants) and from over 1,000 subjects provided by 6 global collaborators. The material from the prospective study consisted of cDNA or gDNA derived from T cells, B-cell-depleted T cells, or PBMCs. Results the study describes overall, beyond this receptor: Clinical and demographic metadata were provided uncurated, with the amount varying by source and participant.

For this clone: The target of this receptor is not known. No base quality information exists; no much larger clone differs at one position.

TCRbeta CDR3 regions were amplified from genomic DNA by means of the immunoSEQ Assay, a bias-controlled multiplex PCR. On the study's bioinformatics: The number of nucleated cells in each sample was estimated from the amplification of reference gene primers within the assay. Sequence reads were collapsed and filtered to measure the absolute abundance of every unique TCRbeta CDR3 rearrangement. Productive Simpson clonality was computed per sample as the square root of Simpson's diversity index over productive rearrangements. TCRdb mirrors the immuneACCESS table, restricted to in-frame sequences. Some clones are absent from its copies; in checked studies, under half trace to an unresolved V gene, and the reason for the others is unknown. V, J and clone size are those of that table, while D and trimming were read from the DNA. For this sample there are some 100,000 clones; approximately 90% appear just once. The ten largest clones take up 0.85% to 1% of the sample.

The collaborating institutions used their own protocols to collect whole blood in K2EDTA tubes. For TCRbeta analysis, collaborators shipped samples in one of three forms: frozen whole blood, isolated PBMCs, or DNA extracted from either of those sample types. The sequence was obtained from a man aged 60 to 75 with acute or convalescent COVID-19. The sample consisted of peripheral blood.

The DNA reads TGTGCCAGCAGCTACTACGGGAGCGGTAAGTTCTTC. This sequence encodes CASSYYGSGKFF. This receptor chain uses TRBV28 and TRBJ2-1; TRBD2 is possibly the D segment (6 matching bases). Taken from the germline V gene, the CDR1 and CDR2 loops are MDHEN and SYDVKM. V sheds 6 bases and J sheds 14 bases, leaving 17 bases between their ends. From its cysteine to its phenylalanine, the CDR3 spans 12 amino acids. The retained sequence is limited to the CDR3, 36 bases, with the frame set at the first base.